This TCR beta chain was captured in a study of blood T cells in healthy people across ages. Findings of the study overall: Diversity figures derived from one million T cells were judged to underestimate the true value. More naive CD4+ cells and higher diversity were found in long-lived than in aged donors.

With 0 bases removed from V and 2 bases from J, the gap between germline ends came to 18 bases. This CDR3 has 18 amino acids. Germline V gene lookup returns CDR1 SGHDN and CDR2 FVKESK. About this clonotype itself: Antigen specificity is unknown.

Together with a sample-barcoded 5' primer, a J-beta primer mix was included in a second PCR lasting about 7 to 11 cycles. TCRdb analysed the 5' RACE reads with MiXCR anew, one entry per CDR3 protein. Found here are more than 1,400,000 distinct CDR3 sequences, about 43% of them singletons; the top ten hold 7% to 9.5%. Per sample, a minimum of 6 million PBMCs were isolated. The sample taken for sequencing was blood. The chain employs TRBV14 and TRBJ2-3; maybe TRBD2 (7 bases). The sequence derives from a young woman in good health. The CDR3, as DNA: TGTGCCAGCAGCCAAGAGCGGGCCGGCGGGGGCCTCACAGATACGCAGTATTTT. This sequence encodes CASSQERAGGGLTDTQYF.